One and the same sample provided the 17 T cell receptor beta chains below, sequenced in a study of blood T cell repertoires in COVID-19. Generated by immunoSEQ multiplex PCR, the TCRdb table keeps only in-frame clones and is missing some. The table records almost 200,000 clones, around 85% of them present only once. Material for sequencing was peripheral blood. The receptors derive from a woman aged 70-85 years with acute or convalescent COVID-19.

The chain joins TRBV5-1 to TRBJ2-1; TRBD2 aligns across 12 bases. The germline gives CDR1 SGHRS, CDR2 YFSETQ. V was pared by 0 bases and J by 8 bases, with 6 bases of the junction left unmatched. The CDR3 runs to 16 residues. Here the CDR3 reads CASSLVSSGGAYEQFF. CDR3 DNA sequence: TGCGCCAGCAGCTTGGTATCTAGCGGGGGGGCGTATGAGCAGTTCTTC.

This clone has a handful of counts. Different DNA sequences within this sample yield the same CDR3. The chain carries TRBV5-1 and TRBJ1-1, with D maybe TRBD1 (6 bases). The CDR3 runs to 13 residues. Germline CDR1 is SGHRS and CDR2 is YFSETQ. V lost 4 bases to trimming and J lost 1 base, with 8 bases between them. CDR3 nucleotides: TGCGCCAGCAGCCTGACAGGGAACACTGAAGCTTTCTTT. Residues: CASSLTGNTEAFF.

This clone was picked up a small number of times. CDR3 in amino acids: CASSSDTGTGLIKLFF. CDR3 sequence (DNA): TGCGCCAGCAGCAGCGACACCGGGACAGGATTAATAAAACTGTTTTTT. The chain recombines TRBV5-1 with TRBJ1-4, with 8 bases aligning to TRBD1. This CDR3 comprises 16 residues. Germline V gives CDR1 SGHRS, CDR2 YFSETQ. The V segment lost 4 bases and the J segment 10 bases; nucleotides outside the gene matches: 15. Together with reference TRBV5-1 and TRBJ1-4, the CDR3 gives the full variable domain: KAGVTQTPRYLIKTRGQQVTLSCSPISGHRSVSWYQQTPGQGLQFLFEYFSETQRNKGNFPGRFSGRQFSNSRSEMNVSTLELGDSALYLCASSSDTGTGLIKLFFGSGTQLSVL.

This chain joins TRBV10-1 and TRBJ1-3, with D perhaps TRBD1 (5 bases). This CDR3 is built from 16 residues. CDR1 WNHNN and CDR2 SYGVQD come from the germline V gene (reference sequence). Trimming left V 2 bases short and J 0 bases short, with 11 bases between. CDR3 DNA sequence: TGCGCCAGCAGTGAGAGGGGCAGTAACTCTGGAAACACCATATATTTT. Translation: CASSERGSNSGNTIYF.

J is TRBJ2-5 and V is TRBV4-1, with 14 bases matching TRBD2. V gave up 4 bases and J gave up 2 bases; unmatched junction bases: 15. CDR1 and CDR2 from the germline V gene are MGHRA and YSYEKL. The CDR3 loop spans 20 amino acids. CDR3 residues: CASSPSTADRLAGGQETQYF. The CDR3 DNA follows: TGCGCCAGCAGCCCCAGCACGGCGGATAGACTAGCGGGAGGGCAAGAGACCCAGTACTTC.

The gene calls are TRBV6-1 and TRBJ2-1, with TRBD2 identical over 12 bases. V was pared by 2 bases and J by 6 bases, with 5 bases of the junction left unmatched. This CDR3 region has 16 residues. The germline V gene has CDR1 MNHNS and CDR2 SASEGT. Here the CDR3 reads CASSERGLAGANEQFF. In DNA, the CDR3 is TGTGCCAGCAGTGAAAGGGGACTAGCGGGCGCCAATGAGCAGTTCTTC.

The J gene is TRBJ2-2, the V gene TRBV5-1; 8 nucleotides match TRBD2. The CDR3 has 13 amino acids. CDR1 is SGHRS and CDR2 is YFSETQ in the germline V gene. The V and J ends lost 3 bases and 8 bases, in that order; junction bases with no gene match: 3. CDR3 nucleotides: TGCGCCAGCAGCTCTAGCGGGTTGGGGGAGCTGTTTTTT. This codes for CASSSSGLGELFF.

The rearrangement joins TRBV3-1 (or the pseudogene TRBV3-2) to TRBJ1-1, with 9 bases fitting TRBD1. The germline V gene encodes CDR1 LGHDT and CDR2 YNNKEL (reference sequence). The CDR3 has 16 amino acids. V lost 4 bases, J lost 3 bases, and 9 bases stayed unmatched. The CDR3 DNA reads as TGTGCCAGCAGCCCACTCCCCGGGACAGGGCACACTGAAGCTTTCTTT. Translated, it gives CASSPLPGTGHTEAFF.

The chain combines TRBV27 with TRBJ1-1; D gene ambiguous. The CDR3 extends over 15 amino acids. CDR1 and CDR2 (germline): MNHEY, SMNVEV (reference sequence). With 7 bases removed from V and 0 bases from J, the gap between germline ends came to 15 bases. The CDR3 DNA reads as TGTGCCAGCACTCCCAACGGTATCATGAACACTGAAGCTTTCTTT. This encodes CASTPNGIMNTEAFF.

CDR3 DNA: TGTGCCAGCAGCCCTAGCGGGAGCAACGAGCAGTACTTC. It translates to CASSPSGSNEQYF. The chain has TRBV7-2 and TRBJ2-7, with 10 bases aligning to TRBD2. CDR1 and CDR2 (germline): SGHTA, FQGNSA. This CDR3 is built from 13 residues. The V gene end was trimmed by 5 bases and the J gene end by 5 bases; junction bases not matched to a gene: 3.

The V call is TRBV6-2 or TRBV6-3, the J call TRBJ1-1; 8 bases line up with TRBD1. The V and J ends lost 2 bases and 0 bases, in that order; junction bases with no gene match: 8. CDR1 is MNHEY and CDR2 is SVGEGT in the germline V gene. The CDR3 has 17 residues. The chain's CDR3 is CASSYHPGQAMNTEAFF. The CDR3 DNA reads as TGTGCCAGCAGTTACCACCCGGGACAGGCGATGAACACTGAAGCTTTCTTT.

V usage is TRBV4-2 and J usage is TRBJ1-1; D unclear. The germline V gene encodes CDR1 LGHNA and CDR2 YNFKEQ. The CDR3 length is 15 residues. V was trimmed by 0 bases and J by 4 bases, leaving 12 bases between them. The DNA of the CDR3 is TGTGCCAGCAGCCAAGAAGGAGGGCGGGGCACTGAAGCTTTCTTT. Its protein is CASSQEGGRGTEAFF.

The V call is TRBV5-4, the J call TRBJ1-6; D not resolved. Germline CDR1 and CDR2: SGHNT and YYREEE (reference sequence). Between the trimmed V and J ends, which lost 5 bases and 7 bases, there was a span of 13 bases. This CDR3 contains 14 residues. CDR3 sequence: CASRLGWENSPLHF. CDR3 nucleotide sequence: TGTGCCAGCAGGCTGGGCTGGGAGAATTCACCCCTCCACTTT.

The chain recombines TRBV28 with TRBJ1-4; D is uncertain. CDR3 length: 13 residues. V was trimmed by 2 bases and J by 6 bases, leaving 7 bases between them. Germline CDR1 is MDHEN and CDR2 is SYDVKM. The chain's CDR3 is CASSLQHDEKLFF. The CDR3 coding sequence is TGTGCCAGCAGTTTACAACACGATGAAAAACTGTTTTTT.

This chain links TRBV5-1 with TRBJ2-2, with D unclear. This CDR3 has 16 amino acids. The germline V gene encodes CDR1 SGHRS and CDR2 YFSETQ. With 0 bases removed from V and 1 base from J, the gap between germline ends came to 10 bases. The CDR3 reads CASSLVARGNTGELFF. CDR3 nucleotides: TGCGCCAGCAGCTTGGTGGCCCGTGGGAACACCGGGGAGCTGTTTTTT.

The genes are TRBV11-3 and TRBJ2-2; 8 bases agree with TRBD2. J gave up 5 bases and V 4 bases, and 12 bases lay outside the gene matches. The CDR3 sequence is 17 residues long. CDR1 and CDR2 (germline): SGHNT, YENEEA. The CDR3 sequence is CASSYRPSGLLTGELFF. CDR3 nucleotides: TGTGCCAGCAGCTATCGACCTAGCGGGCTTCTTACCGGGGAGCTGTTTTTT.

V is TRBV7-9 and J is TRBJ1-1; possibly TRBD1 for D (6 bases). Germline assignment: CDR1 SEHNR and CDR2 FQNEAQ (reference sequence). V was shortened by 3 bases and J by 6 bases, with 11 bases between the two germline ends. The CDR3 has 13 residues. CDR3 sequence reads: CASSFAGAPEAFF. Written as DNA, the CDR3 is TGTGCCAGCAGCTTCGCAGGGGCGCCTGAAGCTTTCTTT.